Following are 28 T cell receptor beta chains from one sample sequenced in a study of cytomegalovirus exposure and HLA in healthy donors. Here immunoSEQ multiplex PCR was the method, and the copy in TCRdb shows in-frame clones only, minus some. The table has 120,000 to 150,000 clones, 88% seen once. The specimen was PBMCs. These receptors originate from a woman between 18 and 29 years old in good health and CMV-seropositive.

The rearrangement joins TRBV27 to TRBJ1-2, with a possible D match to TRBD1 (5 bases). This CDR3 is 13 amino acids long. The germline CDR1 and CDR2 sequences are MNHEY and SMNVEV (reference sequence). With 5 bases removed from V and 4 bases from J, the gap between germline ends came to 11 bases. Written as DNA, the CDR3 is TGTGCCAGCAGTCCGGGGGGGGTCTATGGCTACACCTTC. It codes for CASSPGGVYGYTF.

The genes are TRBV14 and TRBJ2-7, with a weak D call TRBD1 (5 bases). There are 16 residues in the CDR3. Germline V CDR1 and CDR2: SGHDN, FVKESK. V was pared by 0 bases and J by 3 bases, with 15 bases between. The CDR3 is CASSQDYRTTHYEQYF. For the CDR3, the DNA is TGTGCCAGCAGCCAAGATTACAGGACGACTCACTACGAGCAGTACTTC.

This clone appeared once. The chain combines TRBV19 with TRBJ2-6; 8 nucleotides align to TRBD1. The germline V gene has CDR1 LNHDA and CDR2 SQIVND (reference sequence). The CDR3 covers 19 residues. Trimming took 5 bases from V and 0 from J; bases not matched to a gene: 12. The CDR3 coding sequence is TGTGCCAGTAGTTCGACCCGACAGGGGCCAACCTCTGGGGCCAACGTCCTGACTTTC. Translated: CASSSTRQGPTSGANVLTF.

This clone is a singleton in its sample. The V and J genes are TRBV7-2 and TRBJ1-6; a possible D gene is TRBD1 (5 bases). This CDR3 has 13 residues. With 3 bases removed from V and 10 bases from J, the gap between germline ends came to 10 bases. Per the germline V gene, CDR1 is SGHTA and CDR2 is FQGNSA. The CDR3 sequence: CASSFQGGSPLHF. CDR3 DNA: TGTGCCAGCAGCTTCCAGGGAGGATCACCCCTCCACTTT.

The J gene is TRBJ1-2, the V gene TRBV15; maybe TRBD1 (6 bases). In germline, CDR1 is LNHNV, CDR2 YYDKDF (reference sequence). V was clipped by 0 bases and J by 3 bases, with 8 bases between them. The CDR3 is 14 residues long. The CDR3 DNA reads as TGTGCCACCAGCAGAGATAAGGGGGACTATGGCTACACCTTC. Translated: CATSRDKGDYGYTF.

This sequence joins TRBV5-6 and TRBJ2-7; TRBD1 might be the D (5 bases). Germline V lookup: CDR1 SGHDT, CDR2 YYEEEE. The CDR3 has 13 residues. V lost 2 bases, J lost 3 bases, and 9 bases lay in between. Here the CDR3 reads CASSFTGHYEQYF. The CDR3 nucleotides read TGTGCCAGCAGCTTTACAGGACACTACGAGCAGTACTTC.

This chain uses TRBV5-1 with TRBJ2-3, with TRBD2 matching 10 bases. There are 16 residues in the CDR3. Trimming at V came to 4 bases and at J to 4 bases, leaving 9 bases not matched to a gene. Germline V gene sequence: CDR1 SGHRS, CDR2 YFSETQ. The CDR3 nucleotides read TGCGCCAGCAGCAGCTTAACTAGCGGGGTGGCAGATACGCAGTATTTT. Its protein is CASSSLTSGVADTQYF.

This chain joins TRBV9 and TRBJ1-3; tentative D call: TRBD1 (5 bases). CDR3 size: 17 residues. Germline-derived CDR1 and CDR2 are SGDLS and YYNGEE. V shed 0 bases and J shed 3 bases, with 16 bases lying between them. The CDR3 DNA reads as TGTGCCAGCAGCGTAGACGGGGCGGGAACTCATGGAAACACCATATATTTT. This sequence encodes CASSVDGAGTHGNTIYF.

The V call is TRBV9, the J call TRBJ1-1; D not certain. Germline V gene sequence: CDR1 SGDLS, CDR2 YYNGEE. The CDR3 spans 14 residues. V gave up 1 base and J gave up 7 bases, with 14 bases separating them. DNA for the CDR3: TGTGCCAGCAGCGTATACGGAGCGGTAGGTGAAGCTTTCTTT. Translation gives CASSVYGAVGEAFF.

The rearrangement links TRBV20-1 to TRBJ2-3, with unresolved D. V was cut by 3 bases and J by 4 bases, with 5 bases left in between. The V gene's germline CDR1 is DFQATT and CDR2 SNEGSKA (reference sequence). The CDR3 runs to 11 residues. The CDR3 region is CSASLPDTQYF. CDR3 coding DNA: TGCAGTGCTAGCCTCCCAGATACGCAGTATTTT.

This chain links TRBV25-1 with TRBJ1-2; perhaps TRBD1 as D (5 bases). Germline CDR1 is MGHDK and CDR2 is SYGVNS. V gave up 4 bases and J gave up 4 bases, with 13 bases separating them. CDR3 length: 14 amino acids. CDR3: CASSGHRGVYGYTF. The CDR3 nucleotides read TGTGCCAGCAGTGGACACCGGGGGGTCTATGGCTACACCTTC.

This rearrangement joins TRBV14 to TRBJ1-6; the match to TRBD1 covers 7 bases. Germline assignment: CDR1 SGHDN and CDR2 FVKESK. The V and J ends lost 1 base and 10 bases, in that order; junction bases with no gene match: 4. The CDR3 sequence is 14 residues long. The DNA of the CDR3 is TGTGCCAGCAGCCAAGTACAGGGGCGGTCACCCCTCCACTTT. This encodes CASSQVQGRSPLHF.

This clone has a count of ten or more. The rearrangement links TRBV13 to TRBJ2-1, with 13 bases fitting TRBD2. The germline CDR1 and CDR2 sequences are PRHDT and FYEKMQ (reference sequence). The CDR3 extends over 15 amino acids. The trim removed 4 bases at V and 7 bases at J, leaving 4 bases unmatched. The CDR3: CASSSTSGRWNEQFF. CDR3 coding DNA: TGTGCCAGCAGCTCGACTAGCGGGAGGTGGAATGAGCAGTTCTTC. Full variable domain (remainder filled in from reference TRBV13 and TRBJ2-1): AAGVIQSPRHLIKEKRETATLKCYPIPRHDTVYWYQQGPGQDPQFLISFYEKMQSDKGSIPDRFSAQQFSDYHSELNMSSLELGDSALYFCASSSTSGRWNEQFFGPGTRLTVL.

This chain uses TRBV9 with TRBJ2-3, with 9 nucleotides matching TRBD2. V lost 0 bases to trimming and J lost 8 bases; unmatched junction nucleotides: 7. The CDR3 has 15 residues. CDR1 SGDLS and CDR2 YYNGEE come from the germline V gene. The CDR3 sequence: CASSVGWTSVGTQYF. The CDR3 DNA reads as TGTGCCAGCAGCGTAGGTTGGACTAGCGTAGGTACGCAGTATTTT.

This chain connects TRBV10-3 to TRBJ1-2; D call uncertain. This CDR3 is 11 amino acids long. From germline, CDR1 is ENHRY and CDR2 SYGVKD. V was pared by 8 bases and J by 2 bases, with 6 bases between. The DNA for the CDR3 is TGTGCCATCGGGCAGAACTATGGCTACACCTTC. Translated: CAIGQNYGYTF.

The chain recombines TRBV19 with TRBJ2-1; TRBD2 aligns across 10 bases. The trim removed 1 base at V and 5 bases at J, leaving 2 bases unmatched. The length of the CDR3 is 15 residues. From germline, CDR1 is LNHDA and CDR2 SQIVND (reference sequence). The DNA of the CDR3 is TGTGCCAGTAGTATAGGGACTAGCGGTCACAATGAGCAGTTCTTC. This sequence encodes CASSIGTSGHNEQFF.

This chain uses TRBV9 with TRBJ1-2; TRBD1 agrees at 7 bases. This CDR3 region has 15 residues. From germline, CDR1 is SGDLS and CDR2 YYNGEE. Trimming cost V 4 bases and J 5 bases; bases outside gene matches: 11. The CDR3 coding sequence is TGTGCCAGCAGCCCACGAGACAGGGCGACTTATGGCTACACCTTC. The encoded protein is CASSPRDRATYGYTF. Looking up the rest from reference TRBV9 and TRBJ1-2 gives the full variable domain: DSGVTQTPKHLITATGQRVTLRCSPRSGDLSVYWYQQSLDQGLQFLIQYYNGEERAKGNILERFSAQQFPDLHSELNLSSLELGDSALYFCASSPRDRATYGYTFGSGTRLTVV.

V usage is TRBV29-1 and J usage is TRBJ2-7; D gene uncertain. In germline, CDR1 is SQVTM, CDR2 ANQGSEA. The CDR3 runs to 13 residues. Trimming took off 5 bases at V and 3 bases at J, with 14 bases between the two ends. CDR3 DNA sequence: TGCAGCGTTATGTCGACAAGTCACTACGAGCAGTACTTC. Translating it yields CSVMSTSHYEQYF.

Comments on this clone: The sample holds other DNA sequences that translate to the same CDR3. This chain joins TRBV5-1 and TRBJ2-5, with 9 bases lining up with TRBD1. The CDR3 runs to 15 residues. Germline CDR1 and CDR2: SGHRS and YFSETQ. Losses at the gene ends were 0 bases for V and 2 bases for J; bases not matched to a gene: 2. The CDR3 spells CASSLAGTGQETQYF. The CDR3 DNA sequence: TGCGCCAGCAGCTTGGCCGGGACAGGGCAAGAGACCCAGTACTTC.

The chain recombines TRBV19 with TRBJ2-7; D is unresolved. CDR1 and CDR2 (germline): LNHDA, SQIVND (reference sequence). Trimming shortened V by 3 bases and J by 7 bases, and 16 bases separated the two germline ends. The CDR3 contains 14 residues. The CDR3 protein is CASSIPARFWEQYF. CDR3 sequence (DNA): TGTGCCAGTAGTATCCCTGCCCGGTTTTGGGAGCAGTACTTC.

The rearrangement joins TRBV30 to TRBJ1-1; 10 positions match TRBD1. The CDR3 is made up of 10 amino acids. Germline lookup yields CDR1 GTSNPN and CDR2 SVGIG (reference sequence). Germline trimming cut 6 bases from V and 12 bases from J; bases unmatched to any gene: 4. For the CDR3, the DNA is TGTGCCTGCACGGGACAGGGGACTTTCTTT. This codes for CACTGQGTFF.

The CDR3 reads CASSQGRDRRGETQYF. In nucleotides, the CDR3 is TGTGCCAGCAGCCAGGGGAGGGACAGGAGAGGGGAGACCCAGTACTTC. The V call is TRBV7-8, the J call TRBJ2-5, with TRBD1 as a possible D gene (8 bases). Germline V gives CDR1 SGHVS, CDR2 FQNEAQ. The CDR3 consists of 16 residues. Trimming removed 5 bases at V and 5 bases at J, with 21 bases between.

This clone occurred once. The chain recombines TRBV7-2 with TRBJ1-6; 9 bases agree with TRBD1. V shed 5 bases, J shed 8 bases, and the junction held 13 bases outside the gene matches. The length of the CDR3 is 17 residues. The V gene's germline CDR1 is SGHTA and CDR2 FQGNSA. For the CDR3, the DNA is TGTGCCAGCAGCCTACAGGGGGCTTCCCAACCTTATTCACCCCTCCACTTT. Translated, it gives CASSLQGASQPYSPLHF. Drawing the rest from reference TRBV7-2 and TRBJ1-6, the complete variable domain is GAGVSQSPSNKVTEKGKDVELRCDPISGHTALYWYRQSLGQGLEFLIYFQGNSAPDKSGLPSDRFSAERTGGSVSTLTIQRTQQEDSAVYLCASSLQGASQPYSPLHFGNGTRLTVT.

CDR3 in amino acids: CASSSVETSGTNEQFF. For the CDR3, the DNA is TGCGCCAGCTCGTCCGTGGAGACTAGCGGGACCAATGAGCAGTTCTTC. The V call is TRBV5-1, the J call TRBJ2-1; 11 bases are shared with TRBD2. Looked up from germline, CDR1 is SGHRS and CDR2 is YFSETQ. CDR3 size: 16 residues. The V gene end was trimmed by 7 bases and the J gene end by 6 bases; junction bases not matched to a gene: 12. Full variable domain (missing parts from reference TRBV5-1 and TRBJ2-1): KAGVTQTPRYLIKTRGQQVTLSCSPISGHRSVSWYQQTPGQGLQFLFEYFSETQRNKGNFPGRFSGRQFSNSRSEMNVSTLELGDSALYLCASSSVETSGTNEQFFGPGTRLTVL.

CDR3 in amino acids: CASSPVEEVSGNTIYF. The CDR3 region has the DNA TGTGCCAGCAGTCCTGTGGAGGAGGTCTCTGGAAACACCATATATTTT. V usage is TRBV28 and J usage is TRBJ1-3; D uncertain. CDR3 length: 16 amino acids. V lost 5 bases, J lost 0 bases, and 14 bases lay in between. Germline V gene lookup returns CDR1 MDHEN and CDR2 SYDVKM.

The chain uses TRBV6-1 and TRBJ2-5; 10 positions agree with TRBD1. Germline CDR1 and CDR2: MNHNS and SASEGT. The CDR3 covers 15 residues. Germline trimming cut 4 bases from V and 4 bases from J; bases unmatched to any gene: 6. CDR3 nucleotide sequence: TGTGCCAGCAGTGGGGACAGGGGTGTGTCAGAGACCCAGTACTTC. Amino acids: CASSGDRGVSETQYF.

The rearrangement uses TRBV27 and TRBJ1-5; no clear D gene. CDR1 and CDR2 (germline): MNHEY, SMNVEV (reference sequence). The CDR3 is 12 residues long. V lost 3 bases to trimming and J lost 5 bases, with 5 bases between them. The CDR3 DNA sequence: TGTGCCAGCAGTTTTCGTGATCAGCCCCAGCATTTT. It yields the protein CASSFRDQPQHF.

CDR3 nucleotide sequence: TGTGCCAGTAGGCCCTCGACACAATATAATTCACCCCTCCACTTT. The encoded protein is CASRPSTQYNSPLHF. The chain has TRBV19 and TRBJ1-6; D remains unclear. This CDR3 spans 15 amino acids. Trimming left V 6 bases short and J 4 bases short, with 13 bases between. CDR1 is LNHDA and CDR2 is SQIVND in the germline V gene (reference sequence).